Included here is one T cell receptor (beta chain) sequence, with context. This specimen comes from a study of control samples from healthy donors and cancer patients. The repertoire was sequenced with immunoSEQ multiplex PCR; TCRdb's copy has only in-frame clones and lacks some. The table has some 410,000 clones, around 90% seen once. Germline V gene data show CDR1 as KGHSH and CDR2 as LQKENI. The CDR3 has 16 residues. J was trimmed by 7 bases and V by 3 bases; bases with no gene match: 11. The sequence came from a man aged 35 to 55 with head and neck cancer. The sequencing input was PBMCs. V and J are TRBV18 and TRBJ1-2, with TRBD1 matching 10 bases. CDR3 sequence reads: CASSPSLDRGLSGYTF. CDR3 in DNA: TGTGCCAGCTCACCCTCCCTTGACAGGGGGCTGAGTGGCTACACCTTC.